This T cell receptor beta chain comes out of a study of vaccination effects on CD4 cells after COVID-19 (dated by TCRdb to between 2021 and 2024). Notes on the research overall: In the ViraFEST assay, PBMC were stimulated with viral peptide pools, and antigen-specific CD4+ T cell clonotypes were then identified by expansion using TCR sequencing. SARS-CoV-2 spike-specific CD4+ TCR repertoires were compared before and after mRNA vaccination in COVID-19 convalescent patients and in infection-naive vaccine recipients. A total of 10 COVID-19 convalescent patients and a handful of SARS-CoV-2-naive healthy vaccine recipients were included in the full study. Each participant received two doses of an mRNA SARS-CoV-2 vaccine, either BNT162b2 or mRNA-1273. The Oncomine TCR Beta short-read assay on an Illumina iSeq 100 was used to sequence cultures from other donors in the study. Two million PBMC per well were cultured with around 10 ug/ml peptides in IMDM containing roughly 5% human AB serum, about 9 IU/ml IL-2 and gentamicin. What the authors observed across the whole study: Both infection-induced and vaccine-induced clones contracted markedly at late post-vaccination timepoints, which is consistent with waning T cell responses. In healthy vaccine recipients, vaccine-induced clones were almost all SARS-CoV-2 mono-reactive, with only 1 of 255 cross-reactive with common cold coronaviruses. The study was limited by a small number of convalescent patients and lacked early post-infection timepoints.

The library was prepared using the immunoSEQ multiplex PCR assay. DNA from the CD4+ T cells that had been cultured and isolated underwent TCR beta CDR3 sequencing. The authors' analysis ran thus. Non-productive TCR sequences were removed and reads were trimmed to the CDR3 region, keeping CDR3s of at least 7 amino acids. The MANAFEST web app was used to pick out antigen-specific clonotypes by comparing their expansion in peptide wells with that in reference cultures. To count as positive, a clone had to show expansion at FDR<0.05 compared with the reference and with all other wells, an odds ratio above 5, and a frequency above 0.1% in two replicate wells. Clonotypes significantly expanded in SARS-CoV-2 spike wells and in at least one common cold coronavirus spike condition were defined as cross-reactive. Levenshtein distance calculated with the stringdist R package was used to assess CDR3 similarity, and unrooted trees were constructed with ape in R 3.6.1. TCRdb stores this immuneACCESS table with in-frame sequences only. Part of the clones is absent; in the studies checked, under half of the shortfall reflects unresolved V genes, and no reason is known for the rest. That table gives V, J and clone size, and the DNA gave D and trimming. The sample profile shows more than 45,000 clones; roughly 80% of them were found once. The top ten clonotypes cover around 3.3% of the sample.

After approximately eleven days of culture, CD4+ T cells were isolated with the EasySep CD4+ T cell isolation kit. Negative nucleocapsid antibody results before and after vaccination confirmed that the healthy vaccine recipients had no prior SARS-CoV-2 infection. Half of the culture medium was replaced with fresh IL-2-containing medium on days 3 and 7. Unless noted otherwise, every peptide stimulation condition was grown in triplicate wells. PBMC were separated from whole blood using Ficoll-Paque Plus gradient centrifugation and were then either cryopreserved at -140C or used fresh. Genomic DNA was extracted from cultured CD4+ T cells with the QIAamp micro DNA kit. This clone appeared a few times. It lacks a known antigen. Within one base of it there is no much larger clone, and no base qualities were kept. The junction carries 11 bases between V and J, which are trimmed by 2 bases and 3 bases respectively. The CDR3 sequence holds 14 residues, the cysteine and phenylalanine included. Of all the DNA, just the CDR3 is kept, 42 bases in frame from base 1. Based on the germline V gene (reference sequence), the CDR1 and CDR2 sequences are GTSNPN and SVGIG.

The specimen was CD4+ T cells from PBMCs cultured without peptide, collected before COVID-19 vaccination. This receptor was taken from a human donor who received a COVID-19 vaccine. Recombination linked TRBV30 to TRBJ1-5; TRBD1 is perhaps the D gene, given 5 matching bases. The CDR3 reads CAWSNWGNNQPQHF. DNA sequence: TGTGCCTGGAGTAACTGGGGGAACAATCAGCCCCAGCATTTT.